The source of this TCR beta chain is a study of long-term antiretroviral therapy in people with HIV (dated by TCRdb to the early 2020s). In the study overall: The earliest samples were collected about a decade before the 2015 WHO recommendation for immediate ART, when ART was typically delayed until CD4 counts fell. About 35% of the 30 participants with HIV were female. Whether ART initiation and durable HIV suppression were associated with changes in peripheral blood TRB repertoire composition and diversity was tested in a retrospective serial study. A total of under 250 cryopreserved PBMC samples came from 25 to 35 adults with confirmed HIV infection and were collected serially over a mean of around 6 years (range 1-12). No cross-contamination during QIAcube processing was shown when test extractions of a monoclonal T-cell line were performed alongside around 30 polyclonal samples.

Inclusion was restricted to participants for whom at least one PBMC sample before ART initiation and at least two post-ART samples were available. Every participant with HIV received treatment in the United States of America. Before DNA extraction, cryopreserved samples containing about 0.9-11 million PBMC were thawed and washed. At the time of the earliest PBMC sample, participants with HIV were aged between roughly 20 and 55 years. PBMC samples from each participant spanned 1-4 timepoints before ART initiation and 2-8 timepoints after ART initiation, with a median of 7 samples. Serial HIV viral load, CD4+ T-cell count, ART history and demographic data were obtained for every participant. Genomic DNA was extracted from unsorted PBMC with a Qiagen kit on a QIAcube, processed in batches of 12 samples. In the case of this clone: What antigen it recognizes has not been identified. Base qualities are not at hand, and no much larger clone is one base apart.

Findings and caveats that apply to the study as a whole: Inferences about post-ART repertoire changes were limited because no data were available on ART adherence, viral resistance or therapy changes. Because pre-ART samples had limited cell numbers, profiling was done on unsorted PBMC rather than on sorted CD4+ and CD8+ T cells. Expanded TRB clones identified before ART initiation dominated the repertoire across all time points, though the dominance fluctuated and decreased in many PLHIV after ART. The samples span the years 2004 to 2017, and the ART regimens used may be less effective than current regimens. CDR3 length ranges in HIV repertoires were narrower than in controls, and network structure suggested an antigen-experienced repertoire with only a slight naive shift after ART. Starting ART was linked to a significant rise in TRB diversity, yet even after long-term ART the diversity remained significantly lower than in transplant donor controls. Since PBMC availability was limited, sequencing covered only the TCR beta chain, with no alpha chain pairing.

The immunoSEQ hsTCRB v3.0 assay was used at survey level resolution for TRB variable region sequencing. TRB sequencing targeted a depth of 40,000-50,000 T-cell genomes per sample. TRB libraries were pooled and sequenced on an Illumina MiSeq using a v3 150-cycle kit. The study's processing was this. Repertoire analysis was performed in R inside a reproducible Nextflow workflow that covered QC, data transformation and analysis. Custom analyses were implemented in LymphoSeq2, an R package for AIRR-Seq data exploration. After excluding a handful of samples that yielded fewer than 5000 total TRB sequences, around 190 HIV repertoires remained for analysis. Among the roughly 190 retained HIV repertoires, approximately 57 were collected before ART initiation and roughly 130 were collected after ART initiation. Repertoires were downsampled to 5000 TRB nucleotide sequences, with summary statistics averaged over 100 downsampling iterations. Only TRB sequences with CDR3 regions of at least seven amino acids were retained for analysis. A Shannon entropy-derived clonality score and the Gini coefficient were used to measure diversity. In repertoire networks, the top 5000 CDR3 amino acid sequences were linked whenever an edit distance of one separated two sequences. For TRB CDR3 amino acid sequences, antigen specificity groups and MHC restriction were predicted with GLIPH2. CDR3 amino acid sequences were matched against VDJdb and McPAS-TCR to flag known CMV, EBV, HIV or tissue antigen associations. Pre-ART, post-ART and control groups were compared with Wilcoxon signed-rank tests and Holm-Bonferroni correction. TCRdb carries this immuneACCESS record with in-frame sequences only. Its versions omit some clonotypes, under half of them owing to an unresolved V gene in the studies checked, with the rest unexplained. D and trimming come from the DNA, and the V and J calls and clone size come from that table. The sample includes some 45,000 clones, with roughly 86% observed a single time. In total, the top ten clones hold 5.1% of the sample.

V loses 4 bases, J loses 7 bases, and the germline ends lie 18 bases apart. The germline V gene encodes CDR1 SGHRS and CDR2 YFSETQ. From the cysteine through the phenylalanine, the CDR3 covers 15 amino acids. CDR3 DNA is the only sequence kept; it has 45 bases, read in frame from the first base. The V gene is TRBV5-1 and the J gene is TRBJ2-1; tentative D gene TRBD1, with 5 bases matching. The sequencing here drew on unsorted PBMCs, taken 0.1 years before starting antiretroviral therapy. The clonotype was recovered from a woman aged 50 to 65 with HIV. The bases read TGCGCCAGCAGCCCCTCCCGTGCGCAGGGAAATGAGCAGTTCTTC. The resulting protein is CASSPSRAQGNEQFF. This CDR3, with the reference TRBV5-1 and TRBJ2-1 proteins standing in past its ends, gives the full variable domain KAGVTQTPRYLIKTRGQQVTLSCSPISGHRSVSWYQQTPGQGLQFLFEYFSETQRNKGNFPGRFSGRQFSNSRSEMNVSTLELGDSALYLCASSPSRAQGNEQFFGPGTRLTVL.